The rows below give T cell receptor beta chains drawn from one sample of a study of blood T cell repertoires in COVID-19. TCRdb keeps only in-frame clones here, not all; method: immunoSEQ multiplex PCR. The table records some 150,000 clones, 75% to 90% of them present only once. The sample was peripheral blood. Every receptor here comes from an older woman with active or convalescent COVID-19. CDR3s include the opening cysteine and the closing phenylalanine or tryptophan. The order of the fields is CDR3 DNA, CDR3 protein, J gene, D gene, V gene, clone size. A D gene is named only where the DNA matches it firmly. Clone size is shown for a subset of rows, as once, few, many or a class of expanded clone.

TGCGCCAGCAGCTTGAGTGGGCTAGCGGGGGGGCAAGAGACCCAGTACTTC,CASSLSGLAGGQETQYF,TRBJ2-5,TRBD2,TRBV5-1,-
TGTGCCAGCAGTGAAGCAGGAGGTAGATCCTATGGCTACACCTTC,CASSEAGGRSYGYTF,TRBJ1-2,-,TRBV6-1,once
TGTGCCAGCAGTGGACAGGGTTTTGGAAACACCATATATTTT,CASSGQGFGNTIYF,TRBJ1-3,TRBD1,TRBV2,-
TGTGCCAGTAGTACAGGGGGCATTTATAATTCACCCCTCCACTTT,CASSTGGIYNSPLHF,TRBJ1-6,TRBD1,TRBV19,-
TGCGCCAGCAGCCGGGGGGGTTATAGCAATCAGCCCCAGCATTTT,CASSRGGYSNQPQHF,TRBJ1-5,-,TRBV4-1,once
TGTGCCAGTTACGCAATAACAGGGAACCCTGAAGCTTTCTTT,CASYAITGNPEAFF,TRBJ1-1,-,TRBV6-5,-
TGTGCCAGCAGCTTAGCGGGACTCCGACAAGAGACCCAGTACTTC,CASSLAGLRQETQYF,TRBJ2-5,-,TRBV7-2,-
TGTGCCAGCGCCGGGACAGGGGGTAGCGGGGGCCTGAGCACAGATACGCAGTATTTT,CASAGTGGSGGLSTDTQYF,TRBJ2-3,TRBD1,TRBV3-1/TRBV3-2,-
TGTGCCAGCAGTGAGCCGGGGGACAGGGGTTACAATGAGCAGTTCTTC,CASSEPGDRGYNEQFF,TRBJ2-1,TRBD1,TRBV2,-
TGCGCCAGCAGCCGGGAGGGACAGGGACGACACGAGCAGTACTTC,CASSREGQGRHEQYF,TRBJ2-7,-,TRBV5-1,-
TGTGCCAGCAGCCCGGGATCAGAAAGGGAGCAGTACTTC,CASSPGSEREQYF,TRBJ2-7,-,TRBV7-2,-
TGTGCCAGCAACCCCACAGGGGGCATTGAAAAACTGTTTTTT,CASNPTGGIEKLFF,TRBJ1-4,TRBD1,TRBV7-9,once
TGTGCCAGCGGACTACAGGGGGCGACAGATACGCAGTATTTT,CASGLQGATDTQYF,TRBJ2-3,TRBD1,TRBV27,-
TGCGCCAGCAGCTCGGGACAGGGCCCCCCCGGGGAGCTGTTTTTT,CASSSGQGPPGELFF,TRBJ2-2,TRBD1,TRBV4-1,-
TGTGCCAGTAGTATAGGCGGAGGGTTCAGCCAAGAGACCCAGTACTTC,CASSIGGGFSQETQYF,TRBJ2-5,-,TRBV19,-
TGTGCCAGCTCACCACTCGATAGCGGGGACCTCTACAATGAGCAGTTCTTC,CASSPLDSGDLYNEQFF,TRBJ2-1,TRBD2,TRBV18,-
TGTGCCAGCAGCTTGCCCGTAATAGCCGGGGAGCTGTTTTTT,CASSLPVIAGELFF,TRBJ2-2,-,TRBV7-2,-
TGTGCCACCAGAGACAGTTTTAATCAGCCCCAGCATTTT,CATRDSFNQPQHF,TRBJ1-5,-,TRBV15,-
TGCGCCAGCAGCTTGGAGCCCCCACAGGGAGCCGGAGGGGCCAACGTCCTGACTTTC,CASSLEPPQGAGGANVLTF,TRBJ2-6,-,TRBV5-1,few
TGCGCCAGCAGCGGTGGGGCGCAAGAGACCCAGTACTTC,CASSGGAQETQYF,TRBJ2-5,-,TRBV5-1,-
TGTGCCAGCAGCCGAAACGCGGGACAGTCCTACGAGCAGTACTTC,CASSRNAGQSYEQYF,TRBJ2-7,-,TRBV3-1/TRBV3-2,-
TGTGCCAGCAGTTACTCGAGACAGGGGGCTTACGAGCAGTACTTC,CASSYSRQGAYEQYF,TRBJ2-7,TRBD1,TRBV6-5,-
TGTGCCAGCAGGATGACGGGACAGGTATACGAGCAGTACTTC,CASRMTGQVYEQYF,TRBJ2-7,TRBD1,TRBV5-4,-
TGCGCCAGCAGCCTACAGGTTCAGAATTCACCCCTCCACTTT,CASSLQVQNSPLHF,TRBJ1-6,-,TRBV5-1,-
TGTGCCAGCAGCTTAGAATGGGCTTCGGCTTTCTTT,CASSLEWASAFF,TRBJ1-1,-,TRBV7-9,few
TGTGCCAGCAGCCCCGGTCGGACTGGGACCGGGGAGCTGTTTTTT,CASSPGRTGTGELFF,TRBJ2-2,-,TRBV7-9,-
TGTGCCAGCTCACCCCGGGACAGCAACAAAGAGACCCAGTACTTC,CASSPRDSNKETQYF,TRBJ2-5,TRBD1,TRBV18,once
TGTGCCAGTAGTAAGACAGGGACGAGCACTGAAGCTTTCTTT,CASSKTGTSTEAFF,TRBJ1-1,TRBD1,TRBV19,-
TGTGCTAGTGGTTTGGGCGGGGGGATTTCCTACAATGAGCAGTTCTTC,CASGLGGGISYNEQFF,TRBJ2-1,TRBD2,TRBV12-5,-
TGTGCCAGCAGCGGGACTAGCGGGGTGAACACCGGGGAGCTGTTTTTT,CASSGTSGVNTGELFF,TRBJ2-2,TRBD2,TRBV5-4,few